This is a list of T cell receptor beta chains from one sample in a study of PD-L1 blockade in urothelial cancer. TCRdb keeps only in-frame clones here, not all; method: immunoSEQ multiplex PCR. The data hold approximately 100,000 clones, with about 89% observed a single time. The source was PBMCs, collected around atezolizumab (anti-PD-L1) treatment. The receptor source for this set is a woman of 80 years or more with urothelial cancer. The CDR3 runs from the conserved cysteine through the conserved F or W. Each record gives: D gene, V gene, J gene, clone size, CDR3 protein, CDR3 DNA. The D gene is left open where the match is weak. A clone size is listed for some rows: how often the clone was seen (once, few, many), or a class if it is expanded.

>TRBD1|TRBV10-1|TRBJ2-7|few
CASRDSGGEQYF
TGCGCCAGCCGGGACAGCGGTGGCGAGCAGTACTTC
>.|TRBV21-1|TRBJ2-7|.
CASSPRVGSTYEQYF
TGTGCCAGCAGCCCCCGGGTCGGGAGCACCTACGAGCAGTACTTC
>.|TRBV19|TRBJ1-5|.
CASSISLSESQHF
TGTGCCAGTAGTATTTCCCTTTCGGAGTCCCAGCATTTT
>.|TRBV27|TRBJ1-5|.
CASSLTGISNQPQHF
TGTGCCAGCAGTCTCACAGGGATATCCAATCAGCCCCAGCATTTT
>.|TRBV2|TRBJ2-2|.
CASRVDGRDGELFF
TGTGCCAGCAGGGTTGACGGGCGGGACGGGGAGCTGTTTTTT
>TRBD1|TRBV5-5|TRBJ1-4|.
CASSPGDRATNEKLFF
TGTGCCAGCAGCCCCGGGGACAGAGCAACTAATGAAAAACTGTTTTTT
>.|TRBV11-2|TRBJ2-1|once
CASSLGGGRAAYNEQFF
TGTGCCAGCAGCTTAGGAGGGGGGAGGGCGGCCTACAATGAGCAGTTCTTC
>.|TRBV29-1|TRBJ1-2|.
CSAYREGTDGYTF
TGCAGCGCTTACCGGGAGGGGACGGATGGCTACACCTTC
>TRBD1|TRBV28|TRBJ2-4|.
CASSLSGTGDHIQYF
TGTGCCAGCAGTCTATCCGGGACAGGGGATCACATTCAGTACTTC
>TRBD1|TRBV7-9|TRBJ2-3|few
CASSFGTGYTDTQYF
TGTGCCAGCAGCTTCGGGACAGGGTACACAGATACGCAGTATTTT
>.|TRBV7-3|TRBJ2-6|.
CASSSGQPGANVLTF
TGTGCCAGCAGCTCTGGACAGCCTGGGGCCAACGTCCTGACTTTC
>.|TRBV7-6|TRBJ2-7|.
CASSLGGPLSSYEQYF
TGTGCCAGCAGCCTAGGCGGTCCCTTGAGCTCCTACGAGCAGTACTTC
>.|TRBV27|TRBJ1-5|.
CASSFLDQPQHF
TGTGCCAGCAGTTTCCTAGATCAGCCCCAGCATTTT
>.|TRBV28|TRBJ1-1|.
CASSLREAKWDTEAFF
TGTGCCAGCAGCCTCCGAGAGGCCAAGTGGGACACTGAAGCTTTCTTT
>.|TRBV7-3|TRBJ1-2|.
CASSPNALRENTF
TGTGCCAGCAGCCCGAACGCTCTCAGGGAAAACACCTTC
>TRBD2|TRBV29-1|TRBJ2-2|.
CSAEGLAGGELFF
TGCAGCGCCGAGGGACTAGCGGGCGGGGAGCTGTTTTTT
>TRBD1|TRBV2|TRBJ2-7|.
CASSEVGGASGYEQYF
TGTGCCAGCAGTGAAGTAGGGGGCGCGTCTGGGTACGAGCAGTACTTC
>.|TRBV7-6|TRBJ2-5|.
CASSRTGSDEETQYF
TGTGCCAGCAGCCGAACAGGGTCAGACGAAGAGACCCAGTACTTC
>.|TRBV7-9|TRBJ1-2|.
CASSLVAQGNYGYTF
TGTGCCAGCAGCTTAGTCGCCCAGGGAAACTATGGCTACACCTTC
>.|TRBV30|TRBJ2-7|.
CAWSVRVDNEQYF
TGTGCCTGGAGTGTACGGGTGGATAACGAGCAGTACTTC
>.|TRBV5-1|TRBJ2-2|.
CASSLAGGAGGTGELFF
TGCGCCAGCAGCTTGGCCGGCGGGGCAGGGGGCACCGGGGAGCTGTTTTTT
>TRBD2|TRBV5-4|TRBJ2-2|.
CASSSLLAGNPNTGELFF
TGTGCCAGCAGCTCCCTATTAGCGGGAAACCCGAACACCGGGGAGCTGTTTTTT
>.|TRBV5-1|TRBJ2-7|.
CASSNQGVGEQYF
TGCGCCAGCAGCAATCAAGGAGTTGGGGAGCAGTACTTC
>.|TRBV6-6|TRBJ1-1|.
CASRTFARNTEAFF
TGTGCCAGCAGAACATTCGCACGGAACACTGAAGCTTTCTTT
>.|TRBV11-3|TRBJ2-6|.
CASSLEMGGNSGANVLTF
TGTGCCAGCAGCTTAGAGATGGGGGGTAACTCTGGGGCCAACGTCCTGACTTTC
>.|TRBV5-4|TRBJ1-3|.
CASSFGGGGSGNTIYF
TGTGCCAGCAGCTTTGGGGGGGGAGGGTCTGGAAACACCATATATTTT
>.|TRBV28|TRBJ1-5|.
CASSRAGGSNQPQHF
TGTGCCAGCAGTCGGGCTGGAGGGAGCAATCAGCCCCAGCATTTT
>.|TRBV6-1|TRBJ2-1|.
CASSGETGSYNEQFF
TGTGCCAGCAGTGGGGAGACGGGCTCCTACAATGAGCAGTTCTTC
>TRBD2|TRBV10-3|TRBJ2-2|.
CAISGTSGPNTGELFF
TGTGCCATCAGTGGGACTAGCGGACCGAACACCGGGGAGCTGTTTTTT
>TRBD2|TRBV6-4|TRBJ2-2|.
CASSASGNTGELFF
TGTGCCAGCAGTGCTAGCGGAAACACCGGGGAGCTGTTTTTT
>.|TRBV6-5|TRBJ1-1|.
CASSYQTERTEAFF
TGTGCCAGCAGTTACCAGACAGAGAGGACTGAAGCTTTCTTT
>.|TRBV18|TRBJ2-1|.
CASSPPNPNEQFF
TGTGCCAGCTCACCACCAAATCCGAATGAGCAGTTCTTC
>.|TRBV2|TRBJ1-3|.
CASSEEGLDGNTIYF
TGTGCCAGCAGTGAAGAGGGACTAGATGGAAACACCATATATTTT
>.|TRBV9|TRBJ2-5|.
CASSVGFAATTLQETQYF
TGTGCCAGCAGCGTAGGGTTTGCGGCTACAACTCTCCAAGAGACCCAGTACTTC
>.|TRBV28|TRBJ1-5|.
CASSPQHGSNQPQHF
TGTGCCAGCAGTCCTCAGCACGGGAGTAATCAGCCCCAGCATTTT
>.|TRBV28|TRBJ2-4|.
CASSLRGRDIQYF
TGTGCCAGCAGTTTAAGGGGTAGGGACATTCAGTACTTC
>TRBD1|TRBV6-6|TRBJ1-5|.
CARPGQLNQPQHF
TGTGCCAGACCGGGACAGCTCAATCAGCCCCAGCATTTT
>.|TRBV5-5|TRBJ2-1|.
CASSLASYNEQFF
TGTGCCAGCAGCTTGGCCAGTTACAATGAGCAGTTCTTC
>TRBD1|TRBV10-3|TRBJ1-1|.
CAIRGQGTEAFF
TGTGCCATCAGAGGACAGGGGACTGAAGCTTTCTTT
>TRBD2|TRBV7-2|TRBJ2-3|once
CASSLPPSGRGLDTQYF
TGTGCCAGCAGCTTACCCCCTAGCGGGAGAGGGCTAGATACGCAGTATTTT
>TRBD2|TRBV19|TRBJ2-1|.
CASSLILGLAANEQFF
TGTGCCAGTTCATTGATCCTGGGACTAGCGGCGAATGAGCAGTTCTTC
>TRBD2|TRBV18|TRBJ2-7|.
CASSPRLATHEQYF
TGTGCCAGCTCACCAAGACTAGCGACCCACGAGCAGTACTTC
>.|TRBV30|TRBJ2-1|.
CAWSVGTTPNEQFF
TGTGCCTGGAGTGTAGGAACTACCCCCAATGAGCAGTTCTTC
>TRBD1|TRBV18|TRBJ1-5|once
CASSPLGQGGQPQHF
TGTGCCAGCTCACCATTGGGACAGGGGGGACAGCCCCAGCATTTT
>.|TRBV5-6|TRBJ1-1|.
CASSPRGGSIAFF
TGTGCCAGCAGCCCCCGAGGAGGGAGTATCGCTTTCTTT
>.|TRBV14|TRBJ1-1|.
CASSQVRGSTEAFF
TGTGCCAGCAGCCAAGTCCGGGGGTCCACTGAAGCTTTCTTT
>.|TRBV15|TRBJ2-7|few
CATSRDLGTFSYEQYF
TGTGCCACCAGCAGAGATTTGGGCACATTCTCCTACGAGCAGTACTTC
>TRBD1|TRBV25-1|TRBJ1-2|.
CASSATGGRVAYGYTF
TGTGCCAGCAGTGCCACAGGGGGCCGTGTGGCCTATGGCTACACCTTC
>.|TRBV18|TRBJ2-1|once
CASSPSQAGENEQFF
TGTGCCAGCTCACCTTCCCAGGCAGGGGAGAATGAGCAGTTCTTC
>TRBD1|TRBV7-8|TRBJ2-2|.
CASSLFDRGQMGELFF
TGTGCCAGCAGCTTATTCGACAGGGGGCAAATGGGGGAGCTGTTTTTT
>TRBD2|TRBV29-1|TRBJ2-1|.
CSVAGLAGVNEQFF
TGCAGCGTTGCGGGACTAGCGGGAGTCAATGAGCAGTTCTTC
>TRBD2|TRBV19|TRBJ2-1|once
CASSITSGGGYNEQFF
TGTGCCAGTAGTATAACTAGCGGGGGGGGGTACAATGAGCAGTTCTTC